The 16 T cell receptor beta chains below all came from one sample that was sequenced in a study of CD8 T cells in ankylosing spondylitis. TCRdb processed the 5' RACE reads anew with MiXCR; each CDR3 protein has one entry. The table shows some 240,000 distinct CDR3 sequences, with over 15% occurring only once. Sample: blood, either unsorted or a sorted T cell fraction (not recorded which). The receptors shown here come from a male donor with ankylosing spondylitis or in good health (not recorded which).

This clonotype was recorded a few times. V and J are TRBV5-5 and TRBJ1-1; D is possibly TRBD1 (5 bases). Trimming removed 0 bases from V and 1 base from J, with 13 bases in between. The length of the CDR3 is 16 residues. From germline, CDR1 is SGHKS and CDR2 YYEKEE (reference sequence). The CDR3 is CASSLESQGTNTEAFF. The CDR3 nucleotides read TGTGCCAGCAGCTTGGAGTCCCAGGGTACGAACACTGAAGCTTTCTTT.

There are a few counts of this clonotype. The chain uses TRBV7-9 and TRBJ2-7, with TRBD2 matching over 13 bases. The CDR3 extends over 15 amino acids. The germline CDR1 and CDR2 sequences are SEHNR and FQNEAQ (reference sequence). J gave up 3 bases and V 5 bases, and 4 bases lay outside the gene matches. As DNA, the CDR3 is TGTGCCAGCAGCGCCAGGACTAGCGGGAGCTACGAGCAGTACTTC. Encoded protein: CASSARTSGSYEQYF.

This clonotype came up many times. The V gene is TRBV4-3, the J gene TRBJ1-2; D call uncertain. Germline V gene data show CDR1 as LGHNA and CDR2 as YSLEER. V lost 2 bases to trimming and J lost 1 base, with 11 bases between them. The CDR3 totals 15 residues. CDR3 in DNA: TGCGCCAGCAGCCAAACACCGGGAAATAACTATGGCTACACCTTC. This sequence encodes CASSQTPGNNYGYTF.

This clonotype has only a few counts. This chain joins TRBV29-1 and TRBJ1-2, with D tentatively TRBD1 (5 bases). V lost 6 bases to trimming and J lost 6 bases, with 11 bases between them. This CDR3 comprises 11 residues. Germline V gives CDR1 SQVTM, CDR2 ANQGSEA. In DNA form, the CDR3 reads TGCAGCGTGCCACGGGGGGATGGCTACACCTTC. Protein: CSVPRGDGYTF.

This chain links TRBV10-3 with TRBJ2-7, with TRBD2 matching 10 bases. V was clipped by 5 bases and J by 3 bases; unmatched bases: 7. CDR1 ENHRY and CDR2 SYGVKD come from the germline V gene. The length of the CDR3 is 15 residues. The CDR3 reads CAISTGTSEDYEQYF. CDR3 bases: TGTGCCATCAGTACCGGGACTAGCGAGGACTACGAGCAGTACTTC.

This clonotype was seen a few times. The V call is TRBV6-1, the J call TRBJ2-2; 9 bases match TRBD1. V was pared by 9 bases and J by 3 bases, with 8 bases of the junction left unmatched. Germline loops: CDR1 MNHNS, CDR2 SASEGT. CDR3 length equals 15 residues. CDR3 coding DNA: TGTGCCAGTCCCGGACAGGGGTCTGACACCGGGGAGCTGTTTTTT. Translation: CASPGQGSDTGELFF.

The chain links TRBV30 to TRBJ1-2, with D unresolved. CDR3 size: 14 residues. V was pared by 2 bases and J by 6 bases, with 16 bases between. The V gene's germline CDR1 is GTSNPN and CDR2 SVGIG (reference sequence). The CDR3 region has the DNA TGTGCCTGGAGTCCCCTAGGGCCTAGAGATGGCTACACCTTC. It specifies CAWSPLGPRDGYTF.

This clonotype was observed a single time. The CDR3 DNA follows: TGTGCCAGCAGCTTGGAACGTGGAAAACTGTTTTTT. Amino acids: CASSLERGKLFF. The chain recombines TRBV5-6 with TRBJ1-4; D is ambiguous. The CDR3 totals 12 residues. Germline values: CDR1 SGHDT, CDR2 YYEEEE. Trimming removed 0 bases at V and 10 bases at J, with 7 bases between.

The V and J genes are TRBV20-1 and TRBJ2-7; 9 bases align to TRBD1. Germline V gene lookup returns CDR1 DFQATT and CDR2 SNEGSKA (reference sequence). The V and J ends lost 1 base and 3 bases, in that order; junction bases with no gene match: 7. CDR3 length: 15 amino acids. The CDR3 nucleotides read TGCAGTGCTAGAGCCCTGACAGGGGGTATCTACGAGCAGTACTTC. It translates to CSARALTGGIYEQYF.

The chain joins TRBV12-3 or TRBV12-4 to TRBJ2-2; no definite D call. This CDR3 comprises 15 residues. Trimming left V 4 bases short and J 0 bases short, with 9 bases between. CDR3 DNA sequence: TGTGCCAGCAGTTCGGGCAGTGCGAACACCGGGGAGCTGTTTTTT. Encoded protein: CASSSGSANTGELFF.

This clonotype was recorded a few times. J is TRBJ2-5 and V is TRBV29-1, with 10 bases identical to TRBD1. V was pared by 3 bases and J by 4 bases, with 8 bases of the junction left unmatched. The CDR3 sequence is 15 residues long. The germline V gene encodes CDR1 SQVTM and CDR2 ANQGSEA. The CDR3 loop reads CSVETGQGEGETQYF. The DNA of the CDR3 is TGCAGCGTTGAGACCGGACAGGGGGAAGGAGAGACCCAGTACTTC.

V is TRBV29-1 and J is TRBJ2-7; D not certain. Trimming pared 4 bases from V and 4 bases from J, leaving 8 bases between. The CDR3 runs 11 residues. Germline assignment: CDR1 SQVTM and CDR2 ANQGSEA. The CDR3 region is CSVVMDYEQYF. CDR3 sequence (DNA): TGCAGCGTTGTAATGGATTACGAGCAGTACTTC.

The J gene is TRBJ2-4, the V gene TRBV21-1; the DNA was not used to check the table's D call, TRBD1. TRBV21-1 is a pseudogene. The CDR3 is made up of 12 amino acids. The CDR3 region is CASRTGKNIQYF. The CDR3 coding sequence is TGTGCCAGCAGGACAGGGAAAAACATTCAGTACTTC.

J is TRBJ2-3 and V is TRBV12-3 or TRBV12-4, with D unclear. V lost 5 bases and J lost 7, with 4 bases in between. This CDR3 has 10 amino acids. CDR3: CASSPYTQYF. The CDR3 DNA is TGTGCCAGCAGTCCTTATACGCAGTATTTT.

In this sample, this clonotype turned up many times. This chain connects TRBV6-1 to TRBJ2-7; TRBD1 aligns across 8 bases. V lost 11 bases to trimming and J lost 4 bases; unmatched junction nucleotides: 13. The CDR3 runs to 14 residues. Per germline, CDR1 MNHNS and CDR2 SASEGT. CDR3 sequence (DNA): TGTGCCTGCGTCCGAGGACAGGGTGATTACGAGCAGTACTTC. Translating it yields CACVRGQGDYEQYF.

This clonotype was detected ten times or more. The chain has TRBV29-1 and TRBJ2-1; TRBD2 matches at 7 bases. This CDR3 has 14 amino acids. V dropped 5 bases and J dropped 0; count of bases not matched to a gene: 4. Germline CDR1 reads SQVTM; CDR2 reads ANQGSEA. This CDR3 reads CSVQAGDSYNEQFF. In DNA, the CDR3 is TGCAGCGTTCAGGCGGGAGACTCCTACAATGAGCAGTTCTTC.